Listed below are T cell receptor beta chains from one sample, sequenced in a study of CD8 T cells in ankylosing spondylitis. TCRdb re-analysed the 5' RACE reads in MiXCR, keeping a single row per CDR3 protein. This sample carries roughly 240,000 distinct CDR3 sequences, roughly a third of them seen once, and the ten largest clones take around 4.5%. Sequenced input: blood, either unsorted or a sorted T cell fraction (not recorded which). The source of these receptors is a male donor with ankylosing spondylitis or in good health (not recorded which). Each CDR3 is given with its conserved first and last residue. D genes are given only for firm matches. Rows give clone size only sometimes, using once, few, many, or a class for an expanded clone.

d_gene	v_gene	abundance	j_gene	CDR3nt	CDR3aa
NA	TRBV7-9	few	TRBJ2-7	TGTGGGTCGTCCAGGAGCTCCTACGAGCAGTACTTC	CGSSRSSYEQYF
NA	TRBV29-1	many	TRBJ2-7	TGCAGCGTCGGGACAAGGAGCTCCTACGAGCAGTACTTC	CSVGTRSSYEQYF
NA	TRBV10-3	NA	TRBJ2-7	TGTGCCATCAGTGAGTTTGACTACGAGCAGTACTTC	CAISEFDYEQYF
NA	TRBV6-5	NA	TRBJ2-3	TGTGCCAGCAGTTACGCCCGCACAGATACGCAGTATTTT	CASSYARTDTQYF
NA	TRBV12-3/TRBV12-4	NA	TRBJ1-5	TGTGCCAGCAGCCCCCTGACAAATCACAATCAGCCCCAGCATTTT	CASSPLTNHNQPQHF
NA	TRBV30	NA	TRBJ2-1	TGTGCCTCGGACAATGGGGGCAATGAGCAGTTCTTC	CASDNGGNEQFF
TRBD2	TRBV12-3/TRBV12-4	NA	TRBJ2-3	TGTGCCAGCAGCTGGGGGACTAGCGGGGGGACAGATACGCAGTATTTT	CASSWGTSGGTDTQYF
TRBD1	TRBV20-1	NA	TRBJ1-6	TGCAGTGCCATGACAGGGGGCCATTCACCCCTCCACTTT	CSAMTGGHSPLHF
TRBD2	TRBV20-1	NA	TRBJ2-3	TGCAGTGCTAGTAATCGGGGGGGGAACACAGATACGCAGTATTTT	CSASNRGGNTDTQYF
NA	TRBV28	NA	TRBJ1-6	TGTGCCAGCAGTCACCGGGGGGGGCACTCACCCCTCCACTTT	CASSHRGGHSPLHF
NA	TRBV12-3/TRBV12-4	NA	TRBJ1-1	TGTGCCAGCAGGCTGGTCATGAACACTGAAGCTTTCTTT	CASRLVMNTEAFF
TRBD1	TRBV7-6	once	TRBJ2-7	TGTGCCAGCATCTCGGGGACAGGGGATTACGAGCAGTACTTC	CASISGTGDYEQYF
NA	TRBV5-1	NA	TRBJ2-5	TGCGCCAGCAGCTACCTTACGGGGGTGCGGGAGACCCAGTACTTC	CASSYLTGVRETQYF
TRBD2	TRBV4-1	NA	TRBJ2-3	TGCGCCAGCAGCCCGATACGCGGGGGTAGCACAGATACGCAGTATTTT	CASSPIRGGSTDTQYF
NA	TRBV27	few	TRBJ2-3	TGTGCCAGCAGTTCCCCTAACACAGATACGCAGTATTTT	CASSSPNTDTQYF
NA	TRBV20-1	NA	TRBJ2-3	TGCAGTGCTAGAGATCCCGCTAGTGGTACAGATACGCAGTATTTT	CSARDPASGTDTQYF
NA	TRBV5-6	NA	TRBJ2-1	TGTGCCAGCAGCTTACGGGGGCGGGATGAGCAGTTCTTC	CASSLRGRDEQFF
NA	TRBV27	NA	TRBJ1-5	TGTGCCAGCAGTTTACAGGGTCATGGACAGCCCCAGCATTTT	CASSLQGHGQPQHF
TRBD1	TRBV4-1	NA	TRBJ2-1	TGCGCCAGCAGCCAAGTTCGAAGACAGGGTGGGGATGAGCAGTTCTTC	CASSQVRRQGGDEQFF
NA	TRBV6-1	NA	TRBJ2-7	TGTGCCAGCAGCCCCGGACACGGGTCCTCCTACGAGCAGTACTTC	CASSPGHGSSYEQYF
TRBD1	TRBV28	NA	TRBJ2-7	TGTGCCAGCAGTGCCGTCCTCCGGGACAGGGTTTACGAGCAGTACTTC	CASSAVLRDRVYEQYF
NA	TRBV6-1	few	TRBJ2-7	TGTGCCAGCAGTCTTCCCTCAGGGACAAACGAGCAGTACTTC	CASSLPSGTNEQYF
NA	TRBV7-7	NA	TRBJ2-5	TGTGCTAGCAGCACAGGCGGGGTTGAAGAGACCCAGTACTTC	CASSTGGVEETQYF